This TCR beta chain was captured by sequencing in a study of shared clonotypes between healthy human individuals. TCRdb keeps only in-frame clones here, not all; method: immunoSEQ multiplex PCR. The repertoire consists of roughly 1,600,000 clones, with approximately 98.5% occurring once and the leading ten covering about 0.35%. CDR1 is SGHRS and CDR2 is YFSETQ in the germline V gene. Trimming shortened V by 0 bases and J by 6 bases, and 13 bases separated the two germline ends. There are 15 residues in the CDR3. The V call is TRBV5-1, the J call TRBJ2-1, with D unclear. The specimen sequenced was naive CD4+ T cells sorted from blood. Subset indicated: CD45RA+ positively selected. The receptor's source is a man aged 25 to 40 in good health. CDR3 region: CASSLVTGTGNEQFF. CDR3 sequence (DNA): TGCGCCAGCAGCTTGGTTACGGGCACGGGCAATGAGCAGTTCTTC. Variable domain in full (rest from reference TRBV5-1 and TRBJ2-1): KAGVTQTPRYLIKTRGQQVTLSCSPISGHRSVSWYQQTPGQGLQFLFEYFSETQRNKGNFPGRFSGRQFSNSRSEMNVSTLELGDSALYLCASSLVTGTGNEQFFGPGTRLTVL.